This TCR beta chain emerged from a study of OX40 agonist ivuxolimab in advanced cancers. V was clipped by 6 bases and J by 7 bases, with 18 bases between them. Looked up from germline, CDR1 is KGHSH and CDR2 is LQKENI. The CDR3 length is 15 residues. Points on this clone: The target antigen is unknown.

Measured with immunoSEQ multiplex PCR; TCRdb has only the in-frame clones, and not every one. The data contain 75,000 to 80,000 clones, around 85% of them seen just once; the ten biggest clones take up around 1.8%. Overall study findings and caveats: Averaging showed that CD8+ T cells had more expanded clones than CD4+ did.

The receptor was derived from an adult with an advanced solid tumor such as melanoma, head and neck, liver or kidney cancer. The input for sequencing was CD4+ or CD8+ T cells sorted from blood, taken in a trial of the OX40 agonist ivuxolimab. The chain has TRBV18 and TRBJ2-2; TRBD2 might be the D (5 bases). The CDR3, as DNA: TGTGCCAGCTCGCCCCGTCCGGAGAGCGGCGGGGAGCTGTTTTTT. Translated, it gives CASSPRPESGGELFF.